This T cell receptor beta chain was identified during a study of cytomegalovirus exposure and HLA in healthy donors. Across the study: T cells numbering around 200 million yielded around 120 million unique TCR beta sequences in an earlier analysis. Of all 400 or so donors who were genotyped, under 90% belonged to the Caucasian-associated ancestry cluster.

Healthy bone marrow donors made up the donors. The PCR ran on 60 Vbeta and 13 Jbeta primers. Sequencing was performed with immunoSEQ multiplex PCR; in TCRdb, only in-frame clones are kept and a portion is missing. The table has more than 85,000 clones, 76% seen once. Study conclusions and caveats: Sequencing likely caused a cluster of highly shared sequence variants.

On this clone itself: Its antigen is still unknown.

The CDR3 is 13 amino acids. CDR1 is GTSNPN and CDR2 is SVGIG in the germline V gene (reference sequence). Trimming took 5 bases from V and 7 from J, leaving 12 bases between them. Specimen: PBMCs. This sequence originates from a man aged 40-49 years in good health and CMV-seropositive. The chain employs TRBV30 and TRBJ1-6, with D maybe TRBD1 (5 bases). The CDR3 region is CAWEGLQNSPLHF. The CDR3 DNA follows: TGTGCCTGGGAGGGACTCCAAAATTCACCCCTCCACTTT.